The 2 T cell receptor beta chains given below trace back to one sample, sequenced in a study of identical twins. TCRdb redid the calling of the 5' RACE reads with MiXCR, one entry per CDR3 protein. The top ten hold under 15% of the sample, which has some 760,000 distinct CDR3 sequences, around a sixth seen once. These data are also associated with another study on T cells expressing NK-cell markers.

Sequencing used PBMCs. The receptors shown here come from a woman under 30 in good health.

The chain recombines TRBV7-6 with TRBJ2-1; TRBD2 matches 8 bases. The CDR3 consists of 12 residues. With 5 bases clipped from V and 16 bases from J, the junction kept 10 bases outside the gene matches. CDR1 SGHVS and CDR2 FNYEAQ come from the germline V gene. The CDR3 spells CASSPAGREGFF. CDR3 nucleotide sequence: TGTGCCAGCAGCCCCGCCGGGAGGGAGGGATTCTTC.

This clonotype was observed many times. This sequence joins TRBV12-3 or TRBV12-4 and TRBJ1-1, with D possibly TRBD1 on 6 matching bases. The CDR3 consists of 13 residues. V was trimmed by 6 bases and J by 3 bases, leaving 11 bases between them. The CDR3 bases are TGTGCCAGCAGCCCACAGGGATACACTGAAGCTTTCTTT. Its protein product is CASSPQGYTEAFF.